The clone carrying this T cell receptor beta chain was seen a handful of times. What it recognizes is unknown. This sample was included in a study of cytomegalovirus exposure and HLA in healthy donors. General study findings and limits: Presence/absence analyses assumed roughly uniform sequencing depth across donors. Reports indicated that the classifier achieved high specificity and sensitivity in diagnosing cytomegalovirus status. Later analysis identified several of the most significant clusters that appeared linked to common viral pathogens.

This PCR relied on a set of 60 Vbeta primers and 13 Jbeta primers. This table comes from immunoSEQ multiplex PCR, and its TCRdb copy is limited to in-frame clones, with some not included. The sample carries about 190,000 clones, over 75% recorded once. Donors in the study were healthy people who gave bone marrow. The V segment lost 6 bases and the J segment 3 bases; nucleotides outside the gene matches: 7. The germline gives CDR1 WSHSY, CDR2 SAAADI. This CDR3 comprises 15 residues. The clonotype originates from a man aged 35 to 55 in good health and CMV-seropositive. The sample taken for sequencing was PBMCs. The J gene is TRBJ1-4, the V gene TRBV10-2; 7 bases agree with TRBD1. CDR3 in DNA: TGCGCCAGCAGCTCATCCGGGACAGCTAATGAAAAACTGTTTTTT. Its protein is CASSSSGTANEKLFF.